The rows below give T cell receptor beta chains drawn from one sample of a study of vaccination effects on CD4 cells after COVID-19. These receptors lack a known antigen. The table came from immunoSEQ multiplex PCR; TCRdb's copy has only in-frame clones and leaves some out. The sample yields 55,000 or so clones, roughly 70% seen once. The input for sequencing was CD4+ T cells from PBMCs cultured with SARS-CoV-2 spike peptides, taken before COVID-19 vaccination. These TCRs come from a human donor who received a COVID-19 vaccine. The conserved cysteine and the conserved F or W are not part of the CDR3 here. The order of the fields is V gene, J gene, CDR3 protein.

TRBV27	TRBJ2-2	ASSLKPELGELF
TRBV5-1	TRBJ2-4	ASSSAGNIQY
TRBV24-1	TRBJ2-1	ATSDPSGNANEQF
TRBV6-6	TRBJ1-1	ASSLEPSVAEAF
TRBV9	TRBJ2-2	ASSAGGARTGELF
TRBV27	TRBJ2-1	ASGDRGGSYNEQF
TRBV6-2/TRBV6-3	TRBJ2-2	ASSYFTGGTGELF
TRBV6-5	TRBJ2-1	ASSSGSRGEQF
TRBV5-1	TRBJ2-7	ASSFELANEQY
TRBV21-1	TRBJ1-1	ASSKGLRTTRSEAF
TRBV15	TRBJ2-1	ATSITELNEQF
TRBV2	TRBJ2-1	AGNLGTGISEQF
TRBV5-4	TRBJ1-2	ASSRDRVGGYT
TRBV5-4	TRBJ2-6	ASSLDRTSGSTGANVLT
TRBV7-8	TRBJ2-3	ASSLMSGASTDTQY
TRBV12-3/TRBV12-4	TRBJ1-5	ASTLGFNQPQH
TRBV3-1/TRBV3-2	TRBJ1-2	ASSQAETGSYGYT
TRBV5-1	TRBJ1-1	ASSLVRGAQGTEAF
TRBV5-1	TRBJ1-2	ASSLPGLQGYGYT
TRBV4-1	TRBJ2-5	ASSQDWSGGQETQY
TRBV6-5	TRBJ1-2	ASSTRQGALLGYT
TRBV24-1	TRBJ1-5	ATSAGGINQPQH
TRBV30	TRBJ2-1	AWSVLAGTGEQF
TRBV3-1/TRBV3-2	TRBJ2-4	ASSQGGSRLRNIQY
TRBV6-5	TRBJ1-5	ASSPGQAVLPQH
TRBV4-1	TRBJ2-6	ASSQVRTSRANVLT
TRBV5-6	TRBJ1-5	ASSLKEAGVRPQH
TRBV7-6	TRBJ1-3	ASSFGFQGGNTIY
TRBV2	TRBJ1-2	ASSADRGAQLNYGYT
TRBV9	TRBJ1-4	ASSPWGGRDEKLF
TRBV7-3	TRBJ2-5	ASSPKTGRETQY